Following are 15 T cell receptor beta chains from one sample sequenced in a study of cytomegalovirus exposure and HLA in healthy donors. Measured with immunoSEQ multiplex PCR; TCRdb has only the in-frame clones, and not every one. There are around 150,000 clones in the sample; about nine tenths occur only once, and 10% lies in the top ten. Sample: PBMCs. Receptor source: a woman aged 18 to 35 in good health and CMV-seropositive.

This chain connects TRBV5-4 to TRBJ1-4, with TRBD1 identical over 7 bases. Germline V gives CDR1 SGHNT, CDR2 YYREEE (reference sequence). This CDR3 spans 16 amino acids. The V segment lost 3 bases and the J segment 0 bases; nucleotides outside the gene matches: 5. CDR3 loop: CASSSTGSTTNEKLFF. The CDR3 region has the DNA TGTGCCAGCAGCTCGACAGGGTCAACAACTAATGAAAAACTGTTTTTT.

The CDR3 reads CASLAGTESYEQYF. DNA of the CDR3: TGTGCCAGCTTAGCCGGGACAGAGTCCTACGAGCAGTACTTC. V and J are TRBV18 and TRBJ2-7; 7 nucleotides line up with TRBD1. Trimming removed 7 bases from V and 1 base from J; junction bases left unmatched: 7. CDR1 is KGHSH and CDR2 is LQKENI in the germline V gene. The CDR3 length is 14 residues.

The rearrangement links TRBV19 to TRBJ2-2, with TRBD2 matching 10 bases. Germline V gives CDR1 LNHDA, CDR2 SQIVND (reference sequence). The J segment lost 7 bases and the V segment lost 7 bases, leaving 6 bases of the junction unmatched. CDR3 length: 14 residues. Here the CDR3 DNA reads TGTGCCAGTATCAGCGGGAGGGCTTTCGGGGAGCTGTTTTTT. Translating it yields CASISGRAFGELFF. Filled out from reference TRBV19 and TRBJ2-2, the complete variable domain reads DGGITQSPKYLFRKEGQNVTLSCEQNLNHDAMYWYRQDPGQGLRLIYYSQIVNDFQKGDIAEGYSVSREKKESFPLTVTSAQKNPTAFYLCASISGRAFGELFFGEGSRLTVL.

The chain is built from TRBV29-1 and TRBJ2-1, with D possibly TRBD2 on 5 matching bases. The CDR3 contains 15 residues. Germline V lookup: CDR1 SQVTM, CDR2 ANQGSEA. Trimming pared 4 bases from V and 1 base from J, leaving 14 bases between. Here the CDR3 reads CSVGGSRESYNEQFF. CDR3 nucleotides: TGCAGCGTTGGGGGTTCGAGGGAGTCCTACAATGAGCAGTTCTTC.

V and J are TRBV18 and TRBJ1-5; no clear D. Germline assignment: CDR1 KGHSH and CDR2 LQKENI. This CDR3 is built from 16 residues. V gave up 3 bases and J gave up 5 bases, with 17 bases separating them. The CDR3: CASSPFGFRRHQPQHF. In DNA, the CDR3 is TGTGCCAGCTCACCTTTCGGGTTCCGTAGGCATCAGCCCCAGCATTTT.

The table lists this clone with a count of one. The gene calls are TRBV28 and TRBJ2-7; the match to TRBD2 covers 9 bases. Unmatched junction bases numbered 9, after V lost 5 bases and J lost 4 bases. The CDR3 consists of 15 residues. Germline CDR1 is MDHEN and CDR2 is SYDVKM. The CDR3 loop reads CASSLGAGGGYEQYF. DNA of the CDR3: TGTGCCAGCAGTCTCGGGGCGGGAGGGGGATACGAGCAGTACTTC.

The rearrangement uses TRBV18 and TRBJ1-2; TRBD1 is a possible D gene (6 bases). Germline CDR1 KGHSH, CDR2 LQKENI. The CDR3 totals 15 residues. Trimming removed 3 bases at V and 2 bases at J, with 13 bases between. CDR3 sequence: CASSPQPTGNYGYTF. The DNA of the CDR3 is TGTGCCAGCTCACCCCAACCGACAGGCAACTATGGCTACACCTTC.

The V and J genes are TRBV5-1 and TRBJ2-5; 10 bases are a match to TRBD2. CDR1 and CDR2 from the germline V gene are SGHRS and YFSETQ. This CDR3 region has 14 residues. V shed 1 base and J 8 bases; nucleotides not matched to a gene: 5. CDR3 sequence: CASSLPAGGQTQYF. The CDR3 DNA follows: TGCGCCAGCAGCTTGCCAGCGGGAGGGCAAACCCAGTACTTC.

In its sample, this clone was seen a few times. This chain uses TRBV25-1 with TRBJ1-2; D is unclear. The length of the CDR3 is 13 residues. Germline loops: CDR1 MGHDK, CDR2 SYGVNS. Trimming cost V 2 bases and J 3 bases, with 7 bases left between them. CDR3 protein: CASSEEYDYGYTF. For the CDR3, the DNA is TGTGCCAGCAGTGAAGAGTACGACTATGGCTACACCTTC.

This chain joins TRBV11-3 and TRBJ1-1; perhaps TRBD1 as D (6 bases). Deletions cut 5 bases from V and 0 bases from J, with 13 bases between. CDR1 and CDR2 (germline): SGHNT, YENEEA. This CDR3 is 15 amino acids long. This CDR3 is CASSPEGTLNTEAFF. The CDR3 nucleotides read TGTGCCAGCAGCCCAGAGGGGACACTGAACACTGAAGCTTTCTTT.

V and J are TRBV11-3 and TRBJ1-1; no definite D call. Germline-derived CDR1 and CDR2 are SGHNT and YENEEA. Trimming left V 4 bases short and J 1 base short, with 7 bases between. The CDR3 has 13 residues. The CDR3 protein is CASSSRWNTEAFF. The CDR3 DNA is TGTGCCAGCAGCTCACGGTGGAACACTGAAGCTTTCTTT.

This clone appeared many times. The V and J genes are TRBV28 and TRBJ1-2, with D perhaps matching TRBD1 (6 bases). This CDR3 spans 14 amino acids. Germline V CDR1 and CDR2: MDHEN, SYDVKM. V lost 2 bases, J lost 7 bases, and 14 bases lay in between. CDR3 amino acids: CASSLNGGAPGYTF. DNA of the CDR3: TGTGCCAGCAGTTTAAATGGGGGGGCGCCTGGCTACACCTTC.

The genes are TRBV6-1 and TRBJ1-5; perhaps TRBD1 as D (5 bases). The germline V gene has CDR1 MNHNS and CDR2 SASEGT. Trimming took off 8 bases at V and 6 bases at J, with 11 bases between the two ends. This CDR3 has 12 amino acids. DNA of the CDR3: TGTGCCAGCCGTGTGGGGGGTCAGCCCCAGCATTTT. This sequence encodes CASRVGGQPQHF.

This chain joins TRBV2 and TRBJ2-5; a weak D match, TRBD2 (6 bases). The CDR3 spans 13 residues. Trimming removed 3 bases from V and 7 bases from J, with 12 bases in between. Germline-derived CDR1 and CDR2 are SNHLY and FYNNEI. The CDR3 region is CASSDMSGGTQYF. In DNA form, the CDR3 reads TGTGCCAGCAGTGATATGTCCGGGGGGACCCAGTACTTC.

J is TRBJ1-5 and V is TRBV5-6, with 7 positions matching TRBD1. The germline CDR1 and CDR2 sequences are SGHDT and YYEEEE. CDR3 length equals 16 residues. V lost 2 bases to trimming and J lost 4 bases; unmatched junction nucleotides: 9. The CDR3 spells CASSFYEQGWNQPQHF. The DNA of the CDR3 is TGTGCCAGCAGCTTTTACGAACAGGGGTGGAATCAGCCCCAGCATTTT.